The 18 T cell receptor gamma chains below all came from one sample that was sequenced in a study of gamma-delta T cells after stem cell transplantation. TCRdb redid the clone calls on the RT-PCR reads with CATT. The sample lists 680 or so gamma-chain clones, less than 35% occurring once. The sample taken for sequencing was gamma-delta T cells. Receptors originate from a human donor. It is not recorded whose cells these are; they may come from a transplant donor.

The genes are TRGV4 and TRGJ1 or TRGJ2. The J gene, missing from TCRdb, was assigned here through DNA to germline matching. Trimming took 1 base from V and 3 from J; bases not matched to a gene: 6. There are 14 residues in the CDR3. Germline V gives CDR1 EGSTGY, CDR2 YDSYTSSV. The CDR3 is CATWDGKIYYKKLF. Written as DNA, the CDR3 is TGTGCCACCTGGGATGGAAAGATTTATTATAAGAAACTCTTT.

This chain links TRGV9 with TRGJP. TCRdb gives no J gene; it was assigned here by matching the DNA to germline. Germline V CDR1 and CDR2: GITISATS, ISYDGTV (reference sequence). With V trimmed by 0 bases and J by 9 bases, 8 bases remained unmatched. The CDR3 runs 17 residues. CDR3 region: CALWEVAEGLGKKIKVF. CDR3 DNA sequence: TGTGCCTTGTGGGAGGTGGCGGAAGGGTTGGGCAAAAAAATCAAGGTATTT.

This clone was recorded a few times. The same CDR3 arises from other DNA sequences in this sample as well. The chain is built from TRGV2 and TRGJ1 or TRGJ2. The J gene is not listed in TCRdb, so it was assigned here from a DNA match to germline. Germline CDR1 and CDR2: EGSNGY and YDSYNSKV. The CDR3 length is 13 residues. V was pared by 0 bases and J by 3 bases, with 2 bases of the junction left unmatched. The CDR3 protein is CATWDGLYYKKLF. The CDR3 region has the DNA TGTGCCACCTGGGACGGGCTTTATTATAAGAAACTCTTT.

For this clone: This sequence is one base from a far larger clone and is likely a read error. Distinct nucleotide sequences in the sample also encode this CDR3. V gene TRGV9 combines with J gene TRGJP. TCRdb is silent on the J gene; assignment here came from matching the DNA to germline. This CDR3 spans 16 amino acids. The germline V gene has CDR1 GITISATS and CDR2 ISYDGTV (reference sequence). V trimming: 3 bases; J trimming: 3 bases; junction bases outside the gene matches: 2. The CDR3 loop reads CALWEQQELGKKIKVF. DNA for the CDR3: TGTGCCTTGTGGGAGCAGCAAGAGTTGGGCAAAAAAATCAAGGTATTT.

A few counts support this clone. This chain uses TRGV3 with TRGJ1 or TRGJ2. TCRdb supplies no J gene; here it was assigned by aligning the nucleotide sequence to germline. Germline V gene data show CDR1 as VTNTFY and CDR2 as YDVSTARD (reference sequence). This CDR3 spans 11 amino acids. V trimming: 0 bases; J trimming: 9 bases; junction bases outside the gene matches: 2. The CDR3 DNA is TGTGCCACCTGGGACAGGAGTAAGAAACTCTTT. Encoded protein: CATWDRSKKLF.

The genes are TRGV5 and TRGJ1 or TRGJ2. The J gene comes from matching the DNA to germline here; TCRdb lacks it. The trim removed 0 bases at V and 7 bases at J, leaving 9 bases unmatched. Germline CDR1 reads VINAFY; CDR2 reads YDVSNSKD. This CDR3 comprises 14 residues. This CDR3 is CATWDRPQGYKKLF. CDR3 sequence (DNA): TGTGCCACCTGGGACAGGCCTCAGGGATATAAGAAACTCTTT.

With respect to this clone: Being one base from a much bigger clone, this may be a read error. The rearrangement links TRGV9 to TRGJP2. TCRdb does not report a J gene; here it was assigned by matching the DNA to germline references. V lost 9 bases and J lost 1; bases outside the gene matches: 14. Per germline, CDR1 GITISATS and CDR2 ISYDGTV (reference sequence). The CDR3 runs 16 residues. CDR3 sequence (DNA): TGTGCCTTGCGTGTCGGGGTCTTTAGTAGTGATTGGATCAAGACGTTT. It encodes CALRVGVFSSDWIKTF.

There are a few counts of this clone. The rearrangement links TRGV9 to TRGJ1 or TRGJ2. Matching the DNA to germline supplied the J gene, which TCRdb does not give. V shed 3 bases and J 6 bases; nucleotides not matched to a gene: 5. The CDR3 totals 12 residues. Germline V gene lookup returns CDR1 GITISATS and CDR2 ISYDGTV (reference sequence). CDR3 bases: TGTGCCTTGTGGGAGTCTTCTTATAAGAAACTCTTT. Translated, it gives CALWESSYKKLF.

Concerning this clone itself: Since a much larger clone is just one base distant, this may be a read error. Within the sample, other DNA sequences also encode this same CDR3. The chain combines TRGV9 with TRGJP. The J gene, absent from TCRdb, was called here by matching the DNA to germline. This CDR3 has 16 residues. Germline loops: CDR1 GITISATS, CDR2 ISYDGTV (reference sequence). The CDR3 coding sequence is TGCGCCTTGTGGGAGGTTCAAGAGTTGGGCAAAAAAATCAAGGTATTT. It specifies CALWEVQELGKKIKVF.

This clone occurred a few times. V usage is TRGV9 and J usage is TRGJ1 or TRGJ2. TCRdb offers no J gene call, so here the DNA was matched to germline to obtain one. The trim removed 0 bases at V and 5 bases at J, leaving 1 base unmatched. Germline CDR1 GITISATS, CDR2 ISYDGTV (reference sequence). The CDR3 has 12 residues. The CDR3 DNA follows: TGTGCCTTGTGGGAGGTGCATTATAAGAAACTCTTT. Translating gives CALWEVHYKKLF.

This clone is termed hyperexpanded. Other DNA sequences in this sample translate to the same CDR3. CDR3 loop: CATWDGRYKKLF. CDR3 sequence (DNA): TGTGCCACCTGGGATGGGCGGTATAAGAAACTCTTT. The V and J genes are TRGV4 and TRGJ1 or TRGJ2. TCRdb is silent on the J gene; assignment here came from matching the DNA to germline. Germline loops: CDR1 EGSTGY, CDR2 YDSYTSSV. V was clipped by 0 bases and J by 7 bases; unmatched bases: 3. CDR3 size: 12 residues.

This clone came up a few times. The chain employs TRGV9 and TRGJP. TCRdb leaves out the J gene; it was filled in here by matching the DNA to germline. The germline gives CDR1 GITISATS, CDR2 ISYDGTV (reference sequence). V lost 0 bases and J lost 8; bases outside the gene matches: 10. CDR3 length equals 18 residues. CDR3 bases: TGTGCCTTGTGGGAGGTGCCGGTTCACAAGTTGGGCAAAAAAATCAAGGTATTT. This sequence encodes CALWEVPVHKLGKKIKVF.

The chain couples TRGV5 to TRGJ1 or TRGJ2. Germline matching of the DNA provided the J gene here, since TCRdb leaves it blank. This CDR3 has 14 residues. Germline CDR1 and CDR2: VINAFY and YDVSNSKD. Losses at the gene ends were 0 bases for V and 9 bases for J; bases not matched to a gene: 11. In DNA, the CDR3 is TGTGCCACCTGGGACAGGCACTTCTTGGGTAAGAAACTCTTT. Protein sequence: CATWDRHFLGKKLF.

Judged by abundance, this clone is large (0.1 to 1%). Other DNA sequences in this specimen translate into the identical CDR3. This sequence joins TRGV4 and TRGJ1 or TRGJ2. The J gene was not available in TCRdb and was assigned here by matching the DNA to germline segments. V lost 5 bases to trimming and J lost 0 bases; unmatched junction nucleotides: 7. The CDR3 covers 14 residues. Germline loops: CDR1 EGSTGY, CDR2 YDSYTSSV. CDR3 residues: CATWVPTNYYKKLF. The CDR3 DNA reads as TGTGCCACCTGGGTTCCCACGAATTATTATAAGAAACTCTTT.

In the case of this clone: This may be a read error: a much more frequent sequence differs by one nucleotide. The sample holds other DNA sequences that translate to the same CDR3. The chain combines TRGV9 with TRGJP. TCRdb offers no J gene call, so here the DNA was matched to germline to obtain one. CDR1 is GITISATS, CDR2 ISYDGTV, per germline (reference sequence). CDR3 length equals 16 residues. CDR3 sequence reads: CALWEAKELGKKIKVF. CDR3 bases: TGCGCCTTGTGGGAGGCGAAAGAGTTGGGCAAAAAAATCAAGGTATTT.

The chain recombines TRGV8 with TRGJ1 or TRGJ2. TCRdb lists no J gene, so it was determined here by aligning the DNA to germline. The CDR3 sequence is 11 residues long. With V trimmed by 9 bases and J by 2 bases, 4 bases remained unmatched. Germline CDR1 is VENAVY and CDR2 is YDSYNSRV. DNA for the CDR3: TGTGCCACCCTTGATTATTATAAGAAACTCTTT. Translated: CATLDYYKKLF.

In its sample, this clone ranks as large. V usage is TRGV9 and J usage is TRGJP. The J gene was not available in TCRdb and was assigned here by matching the DNA to germline segments. The junction had 8 bases not matched to a gene; V was cut back by 0 bases and J by 9 bases. The CDR3 contains 17 residues. Germline values: CDR1 GITISATS, CDR2 ISYDGTV (reference sequence). The CDR3 DNA follows: TGTGCCTTGTGGGAGGTGCGAAAACGGTTGGGCAAAAAAATCAAGGTATTT. Protein sequence: CALWEVRKRLGKKIKVF.

This clone is judged hyperexpanded (1% or more). Other DNA sequences within the sample encode an identical CDR3. This sequence joins TRGV8 and TRGJP1. As TCRdb names no J gene, one was assigned here on the basis of a DNA match to germline. Germline V lookup: CDR1 VENAVY, CDR2 YDSYNSRV. The length of the CDR3 is 14 residues. The V gene end was trimmed by 2 bases and the J gene end by 0 bases; junction bases not matched to a gene: 0. CDR3 sequence (DNA): TGTGCCACCTGGGATAATACCACTGGTTGGTTCAAGATATTT. Translated, it gives CATWDNTTGWFKIF.